This entry lists 19 T cell receptor beta chains sequenced from one sample in a study of T cell repertoires in cytomegalovirus infection. TCRdb recomputed calls from the reads with MiXCR, one row per CDR3 protein. The sample lists 450,000 to 550,000 distinct CDR3 sequences, more than 15% seen once, with about 24% in the top ten. Specimen: CD8+ T cells from PBMCs. The receptors were gathered from a human donor in good health (CMV status not recorded). Some clones in this sample may be carry-over from other donors' samples.

In this sample, this clonotype turned up once. Sequence at one end of the junction differs from germline and may be a read error. The chain uses TRBV12-3 or TRBV12-4 and TRBJ1-5; no clear D gene. The CDR3 contains 14 residues. The CDR3 coding sequence is TGTGCAAGCAGTTTTGGGGTGATTTTTCAGCCCCAGCATTTT. This sequence encodes CASSFGVIFQPQHF.

This clonotype was counted between two and nine times. V gene TRBV20-1 combines with J gene TRBJ2-7, with a tentative D call TRBD1 (5 bases). This CDR3 has 15 residues. CDR1 DFQATT and CDR2 SNEGSKA come from the germline V gene (reference sequence). Trimming stripped 6 bases from V and 0 bases from J, with 18 bases between. The CDR3 DNA reads TGCAGTGCCGAAGACCAGGGATACAACTCCTACGAGCAGTACTTC. Its protein product is CSAEDQGYNSYEQYF.

The chain has TRBV6-5 and TRBJ2-7; 10 bases are shared with TRBD2. Germline V gene data show CDR1 as MNHEY and CDR2 as SVGAGI. The CDR3 runs to 16 residues. Unmatched junction bases numbered 10, after V lost 8 bases and J lost 0 bases. The CDR3, as DNA: TGTGCCAGCGCCTACTTTAGCGGGAGGAGCTCCTACGAGCAGTACTTC. It is translated as CASAYFSGRSSYEQYF.

The chain employs TRBV6-6 and TRBJ1-5; D is perhaps TRBD1 (5 bases). Trimming removed 2 bases from V and 5 bases from J, with 19 bases in between. The CDR3 length is 17 residues. Germline V gives CDR1 MNHNY, CDR2 SVGAGI (reference sequence). The chain's CDR3 is CASSYTLTEIGDQPQHF. The CDR3 nucleotides read TGTGCCAGCAGTTACACCCTGACAGAAATCGGTGATCAGCCCCAGCATTTT.

The V gene is TRBV3-1, the J gene TRBJ2-1; 8 bases align to TRBD2. This CDR3 has 15 amino acids. Germline loops: CDR1 LGHDT, CDR2 YNNKEL (reference sequence). The trim removed 0 bases at V and 3 bases at J, leaving 1 base unmatched. The CDR3 protein is CASSQDTSGYNEQFF. The DNA for the CDR3 is TGTGCCAGCAGCCAAGACACTAGCGGCTACAATGAGCAGTTCTTC.

This clonotype was found a few times. This sequence joins TRBV15 and TRBJ2-3, with D tentatively TRBD2 (5 bases). Deletions cut 5 bases from V and 0 bases from J, with 9 bases between. CDR1 is LNHNV, CDR2 YYDKDF, per germline (reference sequence). This CDR3 spans 14 amino acids. The CDR3 DNA reads TGTGCCACCAGCGGGAGCGGTAGCACAGATACGCAGTATTTT. It translates to CATSGSGSTDTQYF.

This clonotype was counted many times. The chain recombines TRBV28 with TRBJ2-3; 7 nucleotides match TRBD2. This CDR3 has 17 amino acids. Looked up from germline, CDR1 is MDHEN and CDR2 is SYDVKM. Germline trimming cut 8 bases from V and 2 bases from J; bases unmatched to any gene: 16. In DNA, the CDR3 is TGTGCCAGCTGGCCCAGGGAGGGAAACCGTCCCACAGATACGCAGTATTTT. Residues: CASWPREGNRPTDTQYF.

The gene calls are TRBV5-1 and TRBJ2-7; D remains unclear. The germline CDR1 and CDR2 sequences are SGHRS and YFSETQ. Trimming removed 0 bases from V and 2 bases from J, with 9 bases in between. The CDR3 spans 14 residues. CDR3 protein: CASSLDSSAYEQYF. CDR3 coding DNA: TGCGCCAGCAGCTTGGACAGTTCAGCCTACGAGCAGTACTTC.

This clonotype was counted between two and nine times. The gene calls are TRBV20-1 and TRBJ2-3; D is undetermined. Germline assignment: CDR1 DFQATT and CDR2 SNEGSKA (reference sequence). Trimming shortened V by 3 bases and J by 1 base, and 8 bases separated the two germline ends. CDR3 length equals 13 residues. The CDR3 DNA follows: TGCAGTGCTAGGGCTCAGGGCACAGATACGCAGTATTTT. Its translation is CSARAQGTDTQYF.

This clonotype has a count of ten or more. A read error may produce the germline difference seen at one junction end. The rearrangement uses TRBV2 and TRBJ2-1; TRBD1 matches at 7 bases. The germline V gene has CDR1 SNHLY and CDR2 FYNNEI. The CDR3 has 16 residues. CDR3 in DNA: TGTGCCAGCAGTGAAGACGAGGGGGCGCGCTACCATGAGCAGTTCTTC. Protein sequence: CASSEDEGARYHEQFF.

The gene calls are TRBV10-3 and TRBJ2-6; TRBD1 is a possible D gene (6 bases). The V end was cut by 6 bases, the J end by 4 bases, with 13 bases between. Germline CDR1 reads ENHRY; CDR2 reads SYGVKD. This CDR3 is built from 15 residues. CDR3 protein: CAISSQGSGANVLTF. Here the CDR3 DNA reads TGTGCCATCAGCTCGCAGGGGTCCGGGGCCAACGTCCTGACTTTC.

This clonotype was recorded at least ten times. The rearrangement uses TRBV7-9 and TRBJ2-3; 8 nucleotides align to TRBD2. The junction had 10 bases not matched to a gene; V was cut back by 0 bases and J by 2 bases. The CDR3 loop spans 18 amino acids. Germline CDR1 reads SEHNR; CDR2 reads FQNEAQ (reference sequence). The CDR3 nucleotides are TGTGCCAGCAGCTTAGCCCACCTTCTAGCGGGCTACACAGATACGCAGTATTTT. Residues: CASSLAHLLAGYTDTQYF.

The CDR3 DNA reads TGTGCCAGCAGCAGGGGGGGGCTCGAGCAGTACTTC. Translation gives CASSRGGLEQYF. The chain recombines TRBV7-9 with TRBJ2-7; D is perhaps TRBD2 (7 bases). Germline-derived CDR1 and CDR2 are SEHNR and FQNEAQ (reference sequence). The V end was cut by 5 bases, the J end by 6 bases, with 11 bases between. The CDR3 is 12 amino acids.

This clonotype showed up many times. The V call is TRBV28, the J call TRBJ2-3, with a weak D call TRBD2 (6 bases). V was cut by 3 bases and J by 4 bases, with 14 bases left in between. This CDR3 comprises 15 residues. Germline V gives CDR1 MDHEN, CDR2 SYDVKM. The CDR3 bases are TGTGCCAGCAGTTTCGGGGGAGGTGTAGCAGATACGCAGTATTTT. Protein product: CASSFGGGVADTQYF.

The V and J genes are TRBV12-3 or TRBV12-4 and TRBJ1-1, with D unclear. Trimming took 3 bases from V and 1 from J, leaving 6 bases between them. The CDR3 spans 13 residues. CDR3 region: CASSFDENTEAFF. CDR3 DNA: TGTGCCAGCAGTTTTGACGAGAACACTGAAGCTTTCTTT.

The sample holds many counts of this clonotype. This chain connects TRBV6-5 to TRBJ2-7; 7 bases are shared with TRBD1. This CDR3 contains 14 residues. V gave up 0 bases and J gave up 4 bases; unmatched junction bases: 3. Germline V CDR1 and CDR2: MNHEY, SVGAGI. CDR3 nucleotides: TGTGCCAGCAGTTACTCCGGGACAGCATACGAGCAGTACTTC. As protein: CASSYSGTAYEQYF.

The genes are TRBV6-1 and TRBJ2-5, with a possible D match to TRBD2 (6 bases). CDR1 is MNHNS and CDR2 is SASEGT in the germline V gene. Trimming took 6 bases from V and 3 from J, leaving 14 bases between them. There are 14 residues in the CDR3. The DNA of the CDR3 is TGTGCCAGCAGAGGAGGGACTTCTAAAGAGACCCAGTACTTC. Translating gives CASRGGTSKETQYF.

The chain recombines TRBV18 with TRBJ2-1, with 7 bases that match TRBD2. V lost 3 bases to trimming and J lost 5 bases; unmatched junction nucleotides: 4. CDR1 and CDR2 from the germline V gene are KGHSH and LQKENI. CDR3 length: 14 amino acids. The CDR3 protein is CASSPAGDNNEQFF. CDR3 sequence (DNA): TGTGCCAGCTCACCGGCGGGAGATAACAATGAGCAGTTCTTC.

There are a few counts of this clonotype. The chain combines TRBV5-6 with TRBJ2-4; 9 nucleotides agree with TRBD1. This CDR3 is 14 amino acids long. Germline trimming cut 3 bases from V and 8 bases from J; bases unmatched to any gene: 6. Germline assignment: CDR1 SGHDT and CDR2 YYEEEE. The CDR3 reads CASSWGQGADIQYF. CDR3 in DNA: TGTGCCAGCAGCTGGGGACAGGGAGCAGACATTCAGTACTTC.